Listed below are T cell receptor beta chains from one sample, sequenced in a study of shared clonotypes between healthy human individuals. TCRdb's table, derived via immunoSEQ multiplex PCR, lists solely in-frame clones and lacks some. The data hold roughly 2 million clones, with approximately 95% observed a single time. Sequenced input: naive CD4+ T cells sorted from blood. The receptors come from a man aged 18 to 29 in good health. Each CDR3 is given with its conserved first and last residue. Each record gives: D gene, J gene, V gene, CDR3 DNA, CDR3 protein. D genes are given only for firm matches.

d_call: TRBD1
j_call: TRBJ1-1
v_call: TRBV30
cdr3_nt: TGTGCCTGTTGGGGGAGGGGGCAGGACACTGAAGCTTTCTTT
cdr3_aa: CACWGRGQDTEAFF

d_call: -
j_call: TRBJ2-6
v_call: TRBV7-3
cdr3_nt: TGTGCCAGCAGCTTAACTGGCGGCTCTGGGGCCAACGTCCTGACTTTC
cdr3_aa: CASSLTGGSGANVLTF

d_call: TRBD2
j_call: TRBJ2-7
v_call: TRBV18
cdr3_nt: TGTGCCAGCTCACCACAGGGGGCCCTAGCGGGAAGCGAGCAGTACTTC
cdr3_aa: CASSPQGALAGSEQYF

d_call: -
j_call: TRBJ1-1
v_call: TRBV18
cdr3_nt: TGTGCCAGCTCACCAGGCCTGACAACCTCCGGTGAAGCTTTCTTT
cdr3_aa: CASSPGLTTSGEAFF

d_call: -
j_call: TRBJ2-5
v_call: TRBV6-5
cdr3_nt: TGTGCCAGCAGTTACTCGACGGGGGCCCCCAGTTTTGTCCAGTACTTC
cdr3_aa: CASSYSTGAPSFVQYF

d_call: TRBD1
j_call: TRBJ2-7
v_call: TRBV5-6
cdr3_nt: TGTGCCAGCAGTCTTGACAGGGCCTACGAGCAGTACTTC
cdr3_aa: CASSLDRAYEQYF

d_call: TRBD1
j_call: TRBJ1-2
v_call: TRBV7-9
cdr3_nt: TGTGCCAGCAGCTTATTAGGGACAGGGGGCGGCTATGGCTACACCTTC
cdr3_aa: CASSLLGTGGGYGYTF

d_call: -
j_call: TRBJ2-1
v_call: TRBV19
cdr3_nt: TGTGCCAGTAAAGAGGGGAACTCCTACAATGAGCAGTTCTTC
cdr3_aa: CASKEGNSYNEQFF

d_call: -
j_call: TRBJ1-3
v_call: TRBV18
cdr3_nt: TGTGCCAGCTCAAAGGACCTTCTTACCGGAAACACCATATATTTT
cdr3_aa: CASSKDLLTGNTIYF

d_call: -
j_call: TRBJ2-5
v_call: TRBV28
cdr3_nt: TGTGCCAGCAGTCCTAATGGAGGGCTTCAAGAGACCCAGTACTTC
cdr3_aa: CASSPNGGLQETQYF

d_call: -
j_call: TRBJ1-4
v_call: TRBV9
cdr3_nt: TGTGCCAGCAGCGTAGGGTTTTCAACTAATGAAAAACTGTTTTTT
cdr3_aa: CASSVGFSTNEKLFF

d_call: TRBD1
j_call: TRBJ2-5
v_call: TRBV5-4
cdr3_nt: TGTGCCAGCAGCTTCACAGGGGGTGGGTACCAAGAGACCCAGTACTTC
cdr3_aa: CASSFTGGGYQETQYF

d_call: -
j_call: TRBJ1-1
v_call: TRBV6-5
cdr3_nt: TGTGCCAGCAGTTACGGGTATGAAGCTTTCTTT
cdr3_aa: CASSYGYEAFF

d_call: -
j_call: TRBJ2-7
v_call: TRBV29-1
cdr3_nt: TGCAGCGTTGTGAGAGGGGACGAGCAGTACTTC
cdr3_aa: CSVVRGDEQYF

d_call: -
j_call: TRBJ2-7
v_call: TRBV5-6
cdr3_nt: TGTGCCAGCAGCTTCAAGCGAGGGACCCTCGAGCAGTACTTC
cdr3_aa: CASSFKRGTLEQYF

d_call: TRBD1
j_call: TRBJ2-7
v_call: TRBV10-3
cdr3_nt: TGTGCCATCAGAGCTCCAACCGGGACAGGTATTTACTTC
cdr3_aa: CAIRAPTGTGIYF

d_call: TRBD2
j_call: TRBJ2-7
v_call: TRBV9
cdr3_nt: TGTGCCAGCAGCGTTAATCCTAGCGGTGGGGAGCAGTACTTC
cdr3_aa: CASSVNPSGGEQYF

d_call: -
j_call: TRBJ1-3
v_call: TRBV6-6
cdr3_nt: TGTGCCAGCAGAGCCGGGACCGGGGGCTCTGGAAACACCATATATTTT
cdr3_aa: CASRAGTGGSGNTIYF

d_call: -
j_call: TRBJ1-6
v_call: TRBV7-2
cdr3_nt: TGTGCCAGCAGCCCCAGACCGAGCTCCTATAATTCACCCCTCCACTTT
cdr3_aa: CASSPRPSSYNSPLHF

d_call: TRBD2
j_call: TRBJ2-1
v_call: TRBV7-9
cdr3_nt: TGTGCCGCCCTTAGCGGGAAAATCTACAATGAGCAGTTCTTC
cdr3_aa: CAALSGKIYNEQFF

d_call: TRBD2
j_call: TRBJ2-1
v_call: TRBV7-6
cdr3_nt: TGTGCCAGCAGCTTCTCTAGGACTAGCAATGAGCAGTTCTTC
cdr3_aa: CASSFSRTSNEQFF

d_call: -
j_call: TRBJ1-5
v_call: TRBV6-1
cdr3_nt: TGTGCCAGCAGTGAGATAGGGGGAAATCAGCCCCAGCATTTT
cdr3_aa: CASSEIGGNQPQHF

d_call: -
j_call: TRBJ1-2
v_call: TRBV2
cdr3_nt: TGTGCCAGCAGTGCCCAGGGAATGAACTATGGCTACACCTTC
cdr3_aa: CASSAQGMNYGYTF

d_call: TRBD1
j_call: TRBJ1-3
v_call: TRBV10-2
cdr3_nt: TGCGCCAGCAGTGAGTGGACAGGGGGTAGTGGAAACACCATATATTTT
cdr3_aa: CASSEWTGGSGNTIYF

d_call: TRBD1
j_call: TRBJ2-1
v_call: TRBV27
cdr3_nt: TGTGCCAGCAGTTTATCTCAGACAGGGGGCACTTACAATGAGCAGTTCTTC
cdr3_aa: CASSLSQTGGTYNEQFF